This T cell receptor (beta chain) emerged from a study of CD8+CD57+ T cells in acquired aplastic anemia. Trimming cost V 1 base and J 0 bases, with 4 bases left between them. There are 13 residues in the CDR3. Germline V gives CDR1 SGHAT, CDR2 FQDESV (reference sequence). TCR beta VDJ combinations and CDR3 sequences were profiled from genomic DNA. TCRdb reanalysed the reads using MiXCR and keeps one entry per CDR3 protein. The sample lists 160,000 or so distinct CDR3 sequences; about 50% were seen once. The table lists this clonotype with many counts. This sequence may be a read error, since a much larger clone differs from it by one base. Individuals selected for sequencing had exhibited CD8+CD57+ cell expansion on flow cytometry. At blood sampling, none of the patients had yet received therapy.

The sequenced sample was sorted CD4+, CD8+, or CD8+CD57+ T cells (not recorded which) from PBMCs. The origin of this receptor is a human donor with aplastic anemia. J is TRBJ2-7 and V is TRBV11-1; D gene unclear. DNA for the CDR3: TGTGCCAGCAGCTTAGGGTTCTCCTACGAGCAGTACTTC. Amino acid sequence: CASSLGFSYEQYF.